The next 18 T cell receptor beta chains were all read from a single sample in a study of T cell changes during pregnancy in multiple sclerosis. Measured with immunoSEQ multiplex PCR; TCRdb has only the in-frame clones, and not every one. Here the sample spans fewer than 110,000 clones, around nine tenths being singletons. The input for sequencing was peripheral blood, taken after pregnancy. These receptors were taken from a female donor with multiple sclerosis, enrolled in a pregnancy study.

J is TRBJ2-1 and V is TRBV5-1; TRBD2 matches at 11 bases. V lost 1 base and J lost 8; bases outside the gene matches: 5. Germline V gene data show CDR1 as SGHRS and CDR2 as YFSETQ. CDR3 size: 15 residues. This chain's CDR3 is CASSLRVAGGDEQFF. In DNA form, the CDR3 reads TGCGCCAGCAGCTTGCGCGTAGCGGGGGGGGATGAGCAGTTCTTC.

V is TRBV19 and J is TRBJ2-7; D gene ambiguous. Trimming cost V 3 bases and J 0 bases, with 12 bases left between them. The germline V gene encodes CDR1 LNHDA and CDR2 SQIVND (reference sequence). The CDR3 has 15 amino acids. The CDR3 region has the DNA TGTGCCAGTAGTATTAGCCCTCGAGGCTCCTACGAGCAGTACTTC. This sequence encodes CASSISPRGSYEQYF.

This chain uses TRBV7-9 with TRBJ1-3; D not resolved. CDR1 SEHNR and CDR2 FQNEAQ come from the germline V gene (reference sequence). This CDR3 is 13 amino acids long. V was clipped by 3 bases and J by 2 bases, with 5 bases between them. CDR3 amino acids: CASSFGAGNTIYF. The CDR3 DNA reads TGTGCCAGCAGCTTCGGAGCTGGAAACACCATATATTTT.

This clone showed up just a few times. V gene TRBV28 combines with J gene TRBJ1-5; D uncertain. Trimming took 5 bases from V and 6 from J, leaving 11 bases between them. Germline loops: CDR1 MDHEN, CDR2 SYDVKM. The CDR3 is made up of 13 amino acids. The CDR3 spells CASSTVVAQPQHF. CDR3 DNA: TGTGCCAGCAGTACCGTTGTAGCTCAGCCCCAGCATTTT.

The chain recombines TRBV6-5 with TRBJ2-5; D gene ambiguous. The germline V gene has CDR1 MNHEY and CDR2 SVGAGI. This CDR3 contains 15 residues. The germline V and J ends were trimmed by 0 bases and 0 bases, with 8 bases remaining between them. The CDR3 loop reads CASSYSRLNQETQYF. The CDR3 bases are TGTGCCAGCAGTTACTCGCGACTGAACCAAGAGACCCAGTACTTC.

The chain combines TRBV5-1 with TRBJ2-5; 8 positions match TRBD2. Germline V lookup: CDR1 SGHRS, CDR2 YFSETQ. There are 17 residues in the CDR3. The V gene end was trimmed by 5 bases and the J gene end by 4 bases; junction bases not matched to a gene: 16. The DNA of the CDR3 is TGCGCCAGCAGGATCCCTAAAGGTAGCGGGGACTTAGAGACCCAGTACTTC. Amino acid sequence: CASRIPKGSGDLETQYF.

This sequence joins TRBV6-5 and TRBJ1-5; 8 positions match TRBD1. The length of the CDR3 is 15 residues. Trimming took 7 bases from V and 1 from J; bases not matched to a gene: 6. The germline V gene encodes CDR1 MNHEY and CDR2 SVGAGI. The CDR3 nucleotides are TGTGCCAGCACACCCTGGACAGGGAGCAATCAGCCCCAGCATTTT. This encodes CASTPWTGSNQPQHF.

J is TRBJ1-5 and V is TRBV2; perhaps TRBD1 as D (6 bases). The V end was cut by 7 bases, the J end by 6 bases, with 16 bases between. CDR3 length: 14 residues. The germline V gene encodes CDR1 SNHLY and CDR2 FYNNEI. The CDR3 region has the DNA TGTGCCAGCAATCTGTTACGGGACACTCAGCCCCAGCATTTT. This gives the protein CASNLLRDTQPQHF.

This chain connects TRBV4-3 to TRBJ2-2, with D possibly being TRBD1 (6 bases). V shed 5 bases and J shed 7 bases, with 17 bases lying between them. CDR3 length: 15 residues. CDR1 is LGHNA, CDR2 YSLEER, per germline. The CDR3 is CASSSTGTMGGELFF. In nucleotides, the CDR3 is TGCGCCAGCAGCAGTACCGGGACAATGGGCGGGGAGCTGTTTTTT.

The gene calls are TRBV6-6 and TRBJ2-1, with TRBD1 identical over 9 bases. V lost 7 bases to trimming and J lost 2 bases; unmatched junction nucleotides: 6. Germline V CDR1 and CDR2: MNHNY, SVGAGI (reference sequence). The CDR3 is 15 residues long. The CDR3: CASKLGQGPYNEQFF. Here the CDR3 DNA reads TGTGCCAGCAAATTGGGACAGGGACCCTACAATGAGCAGTTCTTC.

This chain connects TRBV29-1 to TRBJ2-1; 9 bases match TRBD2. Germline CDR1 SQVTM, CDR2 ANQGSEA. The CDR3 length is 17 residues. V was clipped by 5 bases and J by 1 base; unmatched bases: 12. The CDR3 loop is CSVFTPVAGASYNEQFF. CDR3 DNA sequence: TGCAGCGTTTTTACTCCGGTAGCGGGAGCATCCTACAATGAGCAGTTCTTC.

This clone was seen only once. DNA for the CDR3: TGTGCCAGTAGTATTTCCACTCTCTATCAGCCCCAGCATTTT. It translates to CASSISTLYQPQHF. The rearrangement links TRBV19 to TRBJ1-5; D unresolved. CDR1 is LNHDA, CDR2 SQIVND, per germline (reference sequence). Trimming took off 3 bases at V and 5 bases at J, with 11 bases between the two ends. The CDR3 extends over 14 amino acids.

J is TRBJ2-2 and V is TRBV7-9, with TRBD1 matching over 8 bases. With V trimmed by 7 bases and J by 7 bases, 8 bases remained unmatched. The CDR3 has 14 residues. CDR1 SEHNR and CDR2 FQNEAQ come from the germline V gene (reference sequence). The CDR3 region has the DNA TGTGCCAGCAACCCCGACAGGGGTGGCGGGGAGCTGTTTTTT. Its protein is CASNPDRGGGELFF.

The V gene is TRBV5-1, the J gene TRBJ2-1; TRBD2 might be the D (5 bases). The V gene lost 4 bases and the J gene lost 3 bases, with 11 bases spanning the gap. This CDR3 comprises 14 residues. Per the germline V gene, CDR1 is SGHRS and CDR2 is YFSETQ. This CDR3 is CASSPGLNYNEQFF. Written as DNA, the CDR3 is TGCGCCAGCAGCCCCGGACTTAACTACAATGAGCAGTTCTTC.

This CDR3 reads CASSRSGVDEQFF. The CDR3, as DNA: TGTGCCAGCAGCCGCTCAGGGGTAGATGAGCAGTTCTTC. The chain couples TRBV5-4 to TRBJ2-1, with D possibly matching TRBD1 (6 bases). Between the trimmed V and J ends, which lost 4 bases and 8 bases, there was a span of 13 bases. This CDR3 contains 13 residues. The V gene's germline CDR1 is SGHNT and CDR2 YYREEE (reference sequence).

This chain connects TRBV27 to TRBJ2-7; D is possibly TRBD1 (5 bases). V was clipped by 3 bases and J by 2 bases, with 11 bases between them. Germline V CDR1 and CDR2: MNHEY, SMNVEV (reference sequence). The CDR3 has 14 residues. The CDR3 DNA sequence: TGTGCCAGCAGTTTTAAGGGGTTCCCCTACGAGCAGTACTTC. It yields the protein CASSFKGFPYEQYF.

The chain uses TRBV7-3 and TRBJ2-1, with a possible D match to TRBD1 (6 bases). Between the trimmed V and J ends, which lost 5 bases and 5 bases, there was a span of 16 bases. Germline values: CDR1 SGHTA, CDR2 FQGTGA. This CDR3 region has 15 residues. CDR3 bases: TGTGCCAGCAGCCCTACAGGGTTCTCGAACAATGAGCAGTTCTTC. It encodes CASSPTGFSNNEQFF.

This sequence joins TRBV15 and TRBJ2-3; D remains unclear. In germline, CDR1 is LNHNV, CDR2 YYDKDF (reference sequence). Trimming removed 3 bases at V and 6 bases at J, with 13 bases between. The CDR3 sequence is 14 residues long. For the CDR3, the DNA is TGTGCCACCAGCAGGGGCCTCAGTATGGATACGCAGTATTTT. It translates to CATSRGLSMDTQYF. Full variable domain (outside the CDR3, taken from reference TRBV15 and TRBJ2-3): DAMVIQNPRYQVTQFGKPVTLSCSQTLNHNVMYWYQQKSSQAPKLLFHYYDKDFNNEADTPDNFQSRRPNTSFCFLDIRSPGLGDTAMYLCATSRGLSMDTQYFGPGTRLTVL.